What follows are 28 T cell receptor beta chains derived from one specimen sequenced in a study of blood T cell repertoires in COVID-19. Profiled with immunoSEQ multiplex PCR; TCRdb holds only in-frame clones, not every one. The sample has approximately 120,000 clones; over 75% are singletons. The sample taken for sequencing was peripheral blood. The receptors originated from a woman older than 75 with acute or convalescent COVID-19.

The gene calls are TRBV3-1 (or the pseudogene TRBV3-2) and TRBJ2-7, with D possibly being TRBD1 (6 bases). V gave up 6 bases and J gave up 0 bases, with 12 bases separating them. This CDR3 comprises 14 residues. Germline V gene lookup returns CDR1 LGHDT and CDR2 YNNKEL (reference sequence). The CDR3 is CASRPQGSSYEQYF. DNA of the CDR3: TGTGCCAGCAGGCCGCAGGGGAGCTCCTACGAGCAGTACTTC.

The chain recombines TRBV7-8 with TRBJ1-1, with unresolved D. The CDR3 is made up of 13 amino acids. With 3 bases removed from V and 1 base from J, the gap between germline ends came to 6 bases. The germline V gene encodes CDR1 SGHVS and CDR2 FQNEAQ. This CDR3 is CASSFGKNTEAFF. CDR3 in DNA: TGTGCCAGCAGCTTCGGGAAGAACACTGAAGCTTTCTTT.

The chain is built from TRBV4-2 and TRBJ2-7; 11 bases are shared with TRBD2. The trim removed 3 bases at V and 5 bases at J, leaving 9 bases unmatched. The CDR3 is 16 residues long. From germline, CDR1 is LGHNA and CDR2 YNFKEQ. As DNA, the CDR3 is TGTGCCAGCAGCCACTCTGAACTAGCGGGAGCCCACGAGCAGTACTTC. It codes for CASSHSELAGAHEQYF.

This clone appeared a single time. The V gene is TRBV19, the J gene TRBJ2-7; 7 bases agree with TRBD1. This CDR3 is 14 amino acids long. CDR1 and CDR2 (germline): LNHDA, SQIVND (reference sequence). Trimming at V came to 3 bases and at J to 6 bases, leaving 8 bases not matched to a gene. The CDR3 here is CASSIRTGVGEQYF. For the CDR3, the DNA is TGTGCCAGTAGTATTAGGACAGGAGTTGGCGAGCAGTACTTC.

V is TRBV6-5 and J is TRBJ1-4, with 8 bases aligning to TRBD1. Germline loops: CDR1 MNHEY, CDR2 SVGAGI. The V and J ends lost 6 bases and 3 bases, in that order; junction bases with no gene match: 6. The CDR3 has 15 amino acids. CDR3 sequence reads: CASSSRGLANEKLFF. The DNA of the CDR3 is TGTGCCAGCAGCTCCAGGGGGCTGGCTAATGAAAAACTGTTTTTT.

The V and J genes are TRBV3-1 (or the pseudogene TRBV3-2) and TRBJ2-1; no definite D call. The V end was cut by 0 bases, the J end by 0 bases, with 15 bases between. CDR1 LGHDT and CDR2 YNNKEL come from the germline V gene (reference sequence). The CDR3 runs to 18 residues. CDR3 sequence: CASSQDLRGKHSYNEQFF. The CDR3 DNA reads TGTGCCAGCAGCCAAGATCTTCGCGGCAAACACTCCTACAATGAGCAGTTCTTC.

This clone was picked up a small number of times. The CDR3 reads CASSPLRVEGGYTF. Written as DNA, the CDR3 is TGTGCCAGTAGTCCTCTAAGGGTTGAGGGTGGCTACACCTTC. This chain links TRBV19 with TRBJ1-2; D is unresolved. V gave up 5 bases and J gave up 7 bases, with 17 bases separating them. Germline V CDR1 and CDR2: LNHDA, SQIVND (reference sequence). This CDR3 is built from 14 residues. Complete variable domain (other parts from reference TRBV19 and TRBJ1-2): DGGITQSPKYLFRKEGQNVTLSCEQNLNHDAMYWYRQDPGQGLRLIYYSQIVNDFQKGDIAEGYSVSREKKESFPLTVTSAQKNPTAFYLCASSPLRVEGGYTFGSGTRLTVV.

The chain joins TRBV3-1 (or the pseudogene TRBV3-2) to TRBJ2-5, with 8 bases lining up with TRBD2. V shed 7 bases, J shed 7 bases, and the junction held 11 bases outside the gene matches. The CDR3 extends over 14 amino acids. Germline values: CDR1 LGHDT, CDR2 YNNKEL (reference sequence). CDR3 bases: TGTGCCAGCACCCCTGTACGGGGGGGTTCGACCCAGTACTTC. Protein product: CASTPVRGGSTQYF.

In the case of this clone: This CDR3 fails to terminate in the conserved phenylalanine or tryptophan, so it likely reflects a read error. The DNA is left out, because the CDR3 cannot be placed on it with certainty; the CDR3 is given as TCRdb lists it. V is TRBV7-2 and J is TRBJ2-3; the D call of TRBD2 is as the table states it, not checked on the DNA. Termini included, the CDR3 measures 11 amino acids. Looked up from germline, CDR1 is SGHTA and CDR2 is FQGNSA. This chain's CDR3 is CASSLGASPLY.

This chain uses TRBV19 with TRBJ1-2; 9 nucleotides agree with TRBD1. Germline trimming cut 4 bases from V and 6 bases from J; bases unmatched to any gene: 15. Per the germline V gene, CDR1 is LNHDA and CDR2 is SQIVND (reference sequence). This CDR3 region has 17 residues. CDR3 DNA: TGTGCCAGTAGTACTACAGGGGGCCAATTATTCAGCGATGGCTACACCTTC. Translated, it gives CASSTTGGQLFSDGYTF.

CDR3 sequence (DNA): TGTGCCAGCAGCCCAGCGGGTATTTACAATGAGCAGTTCTTC. Amino acids: CASSPAGIYNEQFF. The chain carries TRBV7-3 and TRBJ2-1, with D tentatively TRBD2 (6 bases). This CDR3 is built from 14 residues. CDR1 and CDR2 from the germline V gene are SGHTA and FQGTGA. Deletions cut 5 bases from V and 4 bases from J, with 12 bases between.

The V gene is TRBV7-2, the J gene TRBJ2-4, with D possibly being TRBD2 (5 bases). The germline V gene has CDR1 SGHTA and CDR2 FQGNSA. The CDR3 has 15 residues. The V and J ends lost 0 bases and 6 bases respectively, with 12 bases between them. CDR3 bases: TGTGCCAGCAGCTTAGCCTCCGGGAAGGGAAACATTCAGTACTTC. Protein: CASSLASGKGNIQYF.

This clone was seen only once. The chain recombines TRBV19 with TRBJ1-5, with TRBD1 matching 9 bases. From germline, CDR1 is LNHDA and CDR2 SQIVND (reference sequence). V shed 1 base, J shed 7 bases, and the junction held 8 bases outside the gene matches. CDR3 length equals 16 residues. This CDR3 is CASSIGDREFNQPQHF. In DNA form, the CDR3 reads TGTGCCAGTAGTATAGGGGACAGGGAGTTTAACCAGCCCCAGCATTTT.

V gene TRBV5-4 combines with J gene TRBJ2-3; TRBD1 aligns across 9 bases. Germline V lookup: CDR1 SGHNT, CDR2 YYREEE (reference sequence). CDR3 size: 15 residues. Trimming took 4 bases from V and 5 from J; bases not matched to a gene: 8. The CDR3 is CASSRDRAVEDTQYF. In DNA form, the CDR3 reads TGTGCCAGCAGCCGGGACAGGGCTGTAGAAGATACGCAGTATTTT.

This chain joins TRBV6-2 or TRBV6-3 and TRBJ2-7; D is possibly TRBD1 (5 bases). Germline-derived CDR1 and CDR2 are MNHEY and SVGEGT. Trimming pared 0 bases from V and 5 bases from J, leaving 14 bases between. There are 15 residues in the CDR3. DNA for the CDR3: TGTGCCAGCAGTTACTCCCGGACAAATTCGGACGAGCAGTACTTC. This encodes CASSYSRTNSDEQYF.

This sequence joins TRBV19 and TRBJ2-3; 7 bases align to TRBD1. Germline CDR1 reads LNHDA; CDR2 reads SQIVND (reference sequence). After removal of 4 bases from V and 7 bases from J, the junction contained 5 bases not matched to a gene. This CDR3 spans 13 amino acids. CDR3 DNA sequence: TGTGCCAGTAGTACGACAGGGTCGAATACGCAGTATTTT. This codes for CASSTTGSNTQYF.

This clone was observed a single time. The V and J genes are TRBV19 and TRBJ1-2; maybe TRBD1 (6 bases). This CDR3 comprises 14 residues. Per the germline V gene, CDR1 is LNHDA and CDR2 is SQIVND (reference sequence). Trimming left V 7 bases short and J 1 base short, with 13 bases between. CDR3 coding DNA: TGTGCCAGTATCCGGACAGTGGGTAACTATGGCTACACCTTC. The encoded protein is CASIRTVGNYGYTF.

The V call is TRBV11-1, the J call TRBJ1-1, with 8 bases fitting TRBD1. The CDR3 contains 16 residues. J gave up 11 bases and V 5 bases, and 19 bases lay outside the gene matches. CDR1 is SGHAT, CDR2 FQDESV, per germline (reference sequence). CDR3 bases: TGTGCCAGCAGCCGAGGACAGGGATTAAGTATACTTCGGGCTTTCTTT. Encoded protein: CASSRGQGLSILRAFF.

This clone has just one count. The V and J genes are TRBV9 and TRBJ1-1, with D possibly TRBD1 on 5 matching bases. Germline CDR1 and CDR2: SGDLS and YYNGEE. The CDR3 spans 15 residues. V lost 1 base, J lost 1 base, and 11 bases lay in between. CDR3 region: CASSVSGTPNTEAFF. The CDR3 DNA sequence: TGTGCCAGCAGCGTATCTGGGACTCCGAACACTGAAGCTTTCTTT.

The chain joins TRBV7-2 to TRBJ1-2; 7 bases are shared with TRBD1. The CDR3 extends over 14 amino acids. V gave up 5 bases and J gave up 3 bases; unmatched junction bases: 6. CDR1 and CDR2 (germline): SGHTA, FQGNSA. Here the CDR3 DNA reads TGTGCCAGCAGCACGGGGGACAGCCACTATGGCTACACCTTC. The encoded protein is CASSTGDSHYGYTF.

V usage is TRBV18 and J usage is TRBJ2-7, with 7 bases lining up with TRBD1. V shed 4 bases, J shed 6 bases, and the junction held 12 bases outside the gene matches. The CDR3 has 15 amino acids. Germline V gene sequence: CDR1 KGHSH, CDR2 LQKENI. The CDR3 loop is CASSRDRVGRLEQYF. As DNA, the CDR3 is TGTGCCAGCTCACGAGACAGGGTAGGTAGGCTCGAGCAGTACTTC.

CDR3 in DNA: TGTGCCAGCAGCGCTACAGGGGTCACCGGGGAGCTGTTTTTT. Amino acids: CASSATGVTGELFF. The chain combines TRBV5-5 with TRBJ2-2; TRBD1 aligns across 7 bases. CDR1 and CDR2 from the germline V gene are SGHKS and YYEKEE (reference sequence). V shed 4 bases, J shed 4 bases, and the junction held 4 bases outside the gene matches. The length of the CDR3 is 14 residues.

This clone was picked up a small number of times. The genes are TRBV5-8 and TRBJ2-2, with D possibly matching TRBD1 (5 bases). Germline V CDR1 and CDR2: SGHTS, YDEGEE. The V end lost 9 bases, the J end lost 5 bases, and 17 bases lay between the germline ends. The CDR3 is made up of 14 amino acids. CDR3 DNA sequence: TGTGCCACAGGGAACAGGTTGGGGACCGGGGAGCTGTTTTTT. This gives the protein CATGNRLGTGELFF.

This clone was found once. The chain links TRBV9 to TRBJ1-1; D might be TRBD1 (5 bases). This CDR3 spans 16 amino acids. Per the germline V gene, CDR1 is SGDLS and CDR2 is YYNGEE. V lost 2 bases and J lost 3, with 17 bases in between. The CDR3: CASSVDGRGPDTEAFF. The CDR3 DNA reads TGTGCCAGCAGCGTTGACGGAAGGGGCCCAGACACTGAAGCTTTCTTT.

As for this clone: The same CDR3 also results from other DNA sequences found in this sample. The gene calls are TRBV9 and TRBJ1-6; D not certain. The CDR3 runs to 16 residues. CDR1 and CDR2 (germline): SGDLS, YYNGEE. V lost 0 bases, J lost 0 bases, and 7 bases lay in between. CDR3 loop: CASSVDPSSYNSPLHF. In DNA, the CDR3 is TGTGCCAGCAGCGTAGACCCGAGCTCCTATAATTCACCCCTCCACTTT.

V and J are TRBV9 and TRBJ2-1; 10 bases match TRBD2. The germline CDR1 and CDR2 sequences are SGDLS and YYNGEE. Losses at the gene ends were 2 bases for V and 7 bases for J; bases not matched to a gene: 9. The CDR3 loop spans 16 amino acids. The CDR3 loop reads CASSVSASGRVNEQFF. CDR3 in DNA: TGTGCCAGCAGCGTTAGCGCTAGCGGGAGAGTAAATGAGCAGTTCTTC.

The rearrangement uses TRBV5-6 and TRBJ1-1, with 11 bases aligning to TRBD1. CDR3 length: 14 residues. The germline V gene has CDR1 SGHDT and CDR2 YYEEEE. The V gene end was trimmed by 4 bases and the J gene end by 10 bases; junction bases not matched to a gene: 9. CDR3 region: CASSPGQGARGAFF. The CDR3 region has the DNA TGTGCCAGCAGCCCAGGACAGGGGGCGCGAGGAGCTTTCTTT.

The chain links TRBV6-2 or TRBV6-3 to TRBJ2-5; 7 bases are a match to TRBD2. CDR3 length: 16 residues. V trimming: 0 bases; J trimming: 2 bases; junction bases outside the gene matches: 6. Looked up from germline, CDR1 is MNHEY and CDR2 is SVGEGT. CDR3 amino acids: CASSYSGLAEQETQYF. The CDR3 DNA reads TGTGCCAGCAGTTACTCCGGGCTAGCGGAACAAGAGACCCAGTACTTC.